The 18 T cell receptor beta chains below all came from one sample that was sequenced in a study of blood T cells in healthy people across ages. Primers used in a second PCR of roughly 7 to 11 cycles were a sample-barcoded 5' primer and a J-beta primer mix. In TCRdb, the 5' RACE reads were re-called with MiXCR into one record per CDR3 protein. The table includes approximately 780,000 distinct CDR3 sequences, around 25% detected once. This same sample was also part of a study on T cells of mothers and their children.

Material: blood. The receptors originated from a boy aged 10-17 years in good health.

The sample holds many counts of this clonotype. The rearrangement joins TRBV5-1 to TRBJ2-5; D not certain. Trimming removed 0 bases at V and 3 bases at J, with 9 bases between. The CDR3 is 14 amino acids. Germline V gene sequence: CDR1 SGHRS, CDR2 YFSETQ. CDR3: CASSLVPGEETQYF. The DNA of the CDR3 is TGCGCCAGCAGCTTGGTACCTGGTGAAGAGACCCAGTACTTC.

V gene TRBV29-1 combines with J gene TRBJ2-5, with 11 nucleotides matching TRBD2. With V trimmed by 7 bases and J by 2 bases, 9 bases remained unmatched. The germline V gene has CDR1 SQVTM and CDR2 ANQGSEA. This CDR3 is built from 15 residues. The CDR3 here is CSDFGLAGGQETQYF. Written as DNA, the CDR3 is TGCAGCGACTTTGGCCTAGCGGGGGGACAAGAGACCCAGTACTTC.

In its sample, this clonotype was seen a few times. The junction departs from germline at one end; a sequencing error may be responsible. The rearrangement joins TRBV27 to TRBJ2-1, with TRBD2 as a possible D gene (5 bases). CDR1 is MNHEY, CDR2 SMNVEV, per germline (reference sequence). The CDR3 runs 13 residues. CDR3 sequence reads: CASSLSRGRGQFF. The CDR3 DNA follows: TGTGCCAGCAGTCTATCACGGGGAAGAGGGCAGTTCTTC.

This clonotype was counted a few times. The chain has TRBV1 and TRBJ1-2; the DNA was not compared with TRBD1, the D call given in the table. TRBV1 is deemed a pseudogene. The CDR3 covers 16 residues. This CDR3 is CTSSYAWGALPYGYTF. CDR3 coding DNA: TGCACCAGCAGTTACGCTTGGGGCGCGCTCCCTTATGGCTACACCTTC.

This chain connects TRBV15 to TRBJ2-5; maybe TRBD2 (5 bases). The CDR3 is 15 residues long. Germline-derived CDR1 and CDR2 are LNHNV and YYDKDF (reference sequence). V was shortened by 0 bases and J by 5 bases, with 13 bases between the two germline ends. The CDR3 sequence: CATSRDITSGETQYF. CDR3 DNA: TGTGCCACCAGCAGAGATATAACTAGTGGGGAGACCCAGTACTTC. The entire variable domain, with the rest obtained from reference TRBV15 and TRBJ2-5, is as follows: DAMVIQNPRYQVTQFGKPVTLSCSQTLNHNVMYWYQQKSSQAPKLLFHYYDKDFNNEADTPDNFQSRRPNTSFCFLDIRSPGLGDTAMYLCATSRDITSGETQYFGPGTRLLVL.

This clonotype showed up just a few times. Here the CDR3 reads CASSGGGGTNEKLFF. For the CDR3, the DNA is TGTGCCAGCAGCGGTGGAGGCGGGACTAATGAAAAACTGTTTTTT. The J gene is TRBJ1-4, the V gene TRBV7-6; the D is unclear. The CDR3 contains 15 residues. V dropped 5 bases and J dropped 2 bases, with 12 bases sitting between them. Germline V gene lookup returns CDR1 SGHVS and CDR2 FNYEAQ.

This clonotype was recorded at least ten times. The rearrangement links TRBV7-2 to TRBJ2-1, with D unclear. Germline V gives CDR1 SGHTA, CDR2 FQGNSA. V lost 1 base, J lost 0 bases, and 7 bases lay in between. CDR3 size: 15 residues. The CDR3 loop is CASSLGLTSYNEQFF. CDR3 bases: TGTGCCAGCAGCTTAGGACTGACCTCCTACAATGAGCAGTTCTTC.

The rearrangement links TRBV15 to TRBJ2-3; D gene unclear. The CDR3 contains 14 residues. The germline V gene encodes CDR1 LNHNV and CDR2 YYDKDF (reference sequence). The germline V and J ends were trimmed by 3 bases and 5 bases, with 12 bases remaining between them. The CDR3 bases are TGTGCCACCAGCAGGAGCATCAGGATAGATACGCAGTATTTT. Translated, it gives CATSRSIRIDTQYF.

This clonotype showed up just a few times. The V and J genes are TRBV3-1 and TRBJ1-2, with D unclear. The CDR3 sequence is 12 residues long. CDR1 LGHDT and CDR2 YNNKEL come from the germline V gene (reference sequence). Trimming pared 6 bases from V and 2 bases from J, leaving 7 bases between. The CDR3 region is CASRKGNYGYTF. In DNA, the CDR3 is TGTGCCAGCAGGAAGGGAAACTATGGCTACACCTTC.

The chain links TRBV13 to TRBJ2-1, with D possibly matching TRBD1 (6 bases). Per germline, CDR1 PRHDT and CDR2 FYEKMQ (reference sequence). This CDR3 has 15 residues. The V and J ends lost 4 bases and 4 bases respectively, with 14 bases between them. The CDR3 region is CASSSDRSTYNEQFF. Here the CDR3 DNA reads TGTGCCAGCAGCTCAGACAGGAGTACGTACAATGAGCAGTTCTTC.

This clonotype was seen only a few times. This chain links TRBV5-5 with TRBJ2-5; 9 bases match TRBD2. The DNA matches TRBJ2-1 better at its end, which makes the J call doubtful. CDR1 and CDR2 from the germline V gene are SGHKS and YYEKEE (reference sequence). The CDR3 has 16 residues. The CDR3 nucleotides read TGTGCCAGCAGCTTGCGGCTACTAGCGGGTAACAATGAGCAGTTCTTC. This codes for CASSLRLLAGNNEQFF.

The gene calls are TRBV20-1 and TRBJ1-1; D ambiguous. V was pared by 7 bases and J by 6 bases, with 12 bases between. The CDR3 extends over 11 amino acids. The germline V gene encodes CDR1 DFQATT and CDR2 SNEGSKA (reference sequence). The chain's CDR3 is CSGWREAEAFF. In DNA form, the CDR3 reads TGCAGTGGCTGGCGGGAGGCTGAAGCTTTCTTT.

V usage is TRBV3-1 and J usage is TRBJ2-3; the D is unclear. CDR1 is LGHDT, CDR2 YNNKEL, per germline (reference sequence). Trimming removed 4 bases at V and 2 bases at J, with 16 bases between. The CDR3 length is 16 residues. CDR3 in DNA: TGTGCCAGCAGCCTCCGTATGGCGATTTACACAGATACGCAGTATTTT. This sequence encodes CASSLRMAIYTDTQYF.

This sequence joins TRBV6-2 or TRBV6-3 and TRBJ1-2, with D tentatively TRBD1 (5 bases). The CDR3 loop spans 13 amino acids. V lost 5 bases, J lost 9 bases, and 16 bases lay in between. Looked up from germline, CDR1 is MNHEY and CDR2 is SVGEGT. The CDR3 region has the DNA TGTGCCAGCAGTGAAGCGGCGGGGACTAGCTACACCTTC. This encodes CASSEAAGTSYTF.

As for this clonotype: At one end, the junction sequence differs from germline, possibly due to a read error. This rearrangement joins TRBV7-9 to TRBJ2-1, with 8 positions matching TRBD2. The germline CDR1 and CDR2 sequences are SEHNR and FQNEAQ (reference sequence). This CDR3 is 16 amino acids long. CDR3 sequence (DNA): TGTGCCAGCGGCTTACCGGGGGGGCCAACCTACAATGAGCAGTTCTTC. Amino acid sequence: CASGLPGGPTYNEQFF. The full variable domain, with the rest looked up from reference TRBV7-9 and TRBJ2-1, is DTGVSQNPRHKITKRGQNVTFRCDPISEHNRLYWYRQTLGQGPEFLTYFQNEAQLEKSRLLSDRFSAERPKGSFSTLEIQRTEQGDSAMYLCASGLPGGPTYNEQFFGPGTRLTVL.

CDR3 bases: TGTGCCAGCAGTGAAGTAACAGGACCCACCTACGAGCAGTACTTC. Translating it yields CASSEVTGPTYEQYF. The chain combines TRBV6-1 with TRBJ2-7; maybe TRBD1 (5 bases). Trimming pared 1 base from V and 2 bases from J, leaving 12 bases between. The CDR3 loop spans 15 amino acids. Germline CDR1 MNHNS, CDR2 SASEGT.

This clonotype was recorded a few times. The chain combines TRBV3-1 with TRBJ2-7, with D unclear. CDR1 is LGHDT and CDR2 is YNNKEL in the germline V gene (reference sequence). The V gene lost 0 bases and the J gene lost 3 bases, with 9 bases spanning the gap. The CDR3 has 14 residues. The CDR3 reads CASSQDRLVYEQYF. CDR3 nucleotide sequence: TGTGCCAGCAGCCAAGATCGGCTCGTCTACGAGCAGTACTTC.

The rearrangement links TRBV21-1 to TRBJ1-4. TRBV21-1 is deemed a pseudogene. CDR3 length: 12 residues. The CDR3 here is CASSSRPGKLFF. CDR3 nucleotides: TGTGCCAGCAGCTCCCGCCCTGGGAAACTGTTTTTT.